This T cell receptor (beta chain) appears in the sequencing data of a study of T cell responses to AZD1222 COVID-19 vaccine. Only in-frame clones appear in the TCRdb table, and some are missing; sequencing was by immunoSEQ multiplex PCR. The table shows fewer than 200,000 clones, with 80% to 95% occurring only once. This CDR3 region has 14 residues. Trimming cost V 2 bases and J 7 bases, with 14 bases left between them. The V gene's germline CDR1 is KGHSH and CDR2 LQKENI. The sequence came from an adult in good health. The chain carries TRBV18 and TRBJ1-1, with D perhaps matching TRBD1 (5 bases). The sample consisted of peripheral blood, taken on day 0 of AZD1222 vaccination. CDR3: CASSPKDAGGEAFF. The CDR3 DNA reads as TGTGCCAGCTCACCAAAGGACGCTGGGGGTGAAGCTTTCTTT.